The table lists the clone carrying this T cell receptor (beta chain) with many counts. The data stem from a study of T cells in Graves' hyperthyroidism and ophthalmopathy. The V gene's germline CDR1 is SGHTS and CDR2 YDEGEE. The J segment lost 0 bases and the V segment lost 3 bases, leaving 12 bases of the junction unmatched. The CDR3 contains 18 residues. RNA transcripts gave rise to amplified TCR beta CDR3 regions. RT-PCR in the first round (using the HTBI primer set) targeted the TCR CDR3. Each CDR3 protein gets one entry after TCRdb re-called the multiplex PCR reads with MiXCR. Among some 440,000 distinct CDR3 sequences listed, 15% to 17% were seen once.

The material sequenced was blood. The chain carries TRBV5-8 and TRBJ2-3, with 8 bases matching TRBD2. The origin of this receptor is a woman aged 18-30 years with Graves' hyperthyroidism. The CDR3 DNA follows: TGTGCCAGCAGCTCGGGAGGGCGGCGACACCCAAGCACAGATACGCAGTATTTT. This translates into CASSSGGRRHPSTDTQYF.